This is a list of T cell receptor beta chains from one sample in a study of monozygotic twins with cystic fibrosis. Profiled with immunoSEQ multiplex PCR; TCRdb holds only in-frame clones, not every one. The profile shows roughly 24,000 clones, approximately 97% of them singletons. The sequenced material came from blood. The source is a girl aged 10 to 17 with cystic fibrosis. Each CDR3 is given with its conserved first and last residue.

TRBJ2-4 | TRBV18 | CASSPLTLAGGQIAKNIQYF
TRBJ1-4 | TRBV7-8 | CASSLDGDATNEKLFF
TRBJ2-2 | TRBV30 | CAWSARGRETGELFF
TRBJ1-5 | TRBV7-2 | CASSLGGFWARQPQHF
TRBJ1-5 | TRBV5-1 | CASSLDVGQPQHF
TRBJ2-3 | TRBV2 | CASSESSGSTDTQYF
TRBJ2-7 | TRBV27 | CASRSSGTYEQYF
TRBJ1-1 | TRBV10-3 | CAISETTGSMNTEAFF
TRBJ1-1 | TRBV10-2 | CASTEGFMNTEAFF
TRBJ2-1 | TRBV4-2 | CASSQDRLAATYNEQFF
TRBJ2-1 | TRBV7-6 | CASSLGAGAAYNEQFF
TRBJ1-3 | TRBV7-2 | CASSEQVVSSGNTIYF
TRBJ2-1 | TRBV6-5 | CASSNYGEQFF
TRBJ2-7 | TRBV30 | CAWSGGSYEQYF
TRBJ1-1 | TRBV4-3 | CASSQELRQWNTEAFF
TRBJ2-3 | TRBV18 | CASSPPTGGTDTQYF
TRBJ2-3 | TRBV4-1 | CASSRVGTFTDTQYF
TRBJ1-5 | TRBV7-2 | CASSQTYSNQPQHF
TRBJ1-4 | TRBV6-5 | CASRRGAANEKLFF
TRBJ1-1 | TRBV30 | CAWSIQRNTEAFF
TRBJ1-1 | TRBV2 | CASRNGRMNTEAFF
TRBJ1-1 | TRBV2 | CASTKGTNTEAFF
TRBJ1-1 | TRBV29-1 | CSVEGQLNTEAFF
TRBJ2-1 | TRBV6-1 | CASSEPGLASYNEQFF
TRBJ2-3 | TRBV9 | CASSLGQVFSTDTQYF
TRBJ2-7 | TRBV4-3 | CASSFDRSYEQYF
TRBJ2-5 | TRBV10-3 | CAISEPSDPGETQYF
TRBJ2-2 | TRBV2 | CASRRELSTGELFF
TRBJ1-2 | TRBV10-3 | CAISESTLADVYYTF
TRBJ2-3 | TRBV7-2 | CASRPMSEAQYF
TRBJ1-2 | TRBV30 | CAWKSGPGGPYGYTF
TRBJ1-5 | TRBV27 | CASSAGSGQYSNQPQHF
TRBJ2-1 | TRBV27 | CASSRTSGGSYNEQFF
TRBJ2-3 | TRBV6-5 | CASRTGQSRTDTQYF
TRBJ2-3 | TRBV11-3 | CASSLSSGSATDTQYF
TRBJ2-2 | TRBV19 | CASTSDTGELFF
TRBJ2-1 | TRBV2 | CASSEVIDRGHESYNEQFF
TRBJ1-3 | TRBV6-1 | CASSAKIRLSGNTIYF
TRBJ2-1 | TRBV15 | CATSRSTSAFNEQFF
TRBJ2-7 | TRBV4-1 | CASSQNTQGYEQYF
TRBJ2-2 | TRBV19 | CASSKGAVTGELFF
TRBJ2-2 | TRBV5-4 | CASSPNGVAGANTGELFF
TRBJ2-3 | TRBV14 | CASSHGTTDTQYF
TRBJ2-2 | TRBV29-1 | CSVAVPTHTGELFF
TRBJ1-2 | TRBV28 | CASTTPWDSYGYTF
TRBJ2-5 | TRBV30 | CAWSVSRTSGFQETQYF
TRBJ2-1 | TRBV4-1 | CASSHRSWEPNEQFF
TRBJ2-3 | TRBV6-5 | CASSYFIGDTQYF
TRBJ2-2 | TRBV7-6 | CASSSTNTGELFF
TRBJ2-2 | TRBV15 | CATSPRTGTTGELFF